The entry that follows covers one T cell receptor (beta chain) sequence. Antigen unknown. Sequencing used immunoSEQ multiplex PCR; TCRdb keeps in-frame clones, though not all of them. The data show approximately 65,000 clones, under 95% seen once. The V gene's germline CDR1 is SGHDN and CDR2 FVKESK. Trimming shortened V by 2 bases and J by 6 bases, and 14 bases separated the two germline ends. The CDR3 sequence is 15 residues long. This specimen comes from a study of stem cell transplantation in POMP-related autoinflammatory disease. Study-wide points: PRAID patients trended toward lower TRB diversity and higher clonality in all analyzed T-cell subsets.

Sequencing was performed on CD4+ T cells from PBMCs, taken after stem cell transplantation. The clonotype was recovered from a human patient with POMP-related autoinflammation and immune dysregulation (PRAID). A share of the T cells may be of graft donor origin. The chain has TRBV14 and TRBJ2-1; possibly TRBD2 for D (5 bases). The CDR3 is CASSQIARPGNEQFF. The CDR3 DNA follows: TGTGCCAGCAGCCAAATAGCGCGACCCGGCAATGAGCAGTTCTTC.